A single sample is the source of the 20 T cell receptor beta chains below, sequenced in a study of beta chain features in type 1 diabetes. Overall study findings and caveats: The study found moderately but significantly shorter TCRB CDR3s in all four CD4+ subsets of Type 1 diabetes patients.

Every isolated RNA sample was fully reverse transcribed, so sequencing captured expressed TCRB transcripts. TCRdb's copy holds only in-frame clones and misses some; the assay was immunoSEQ multiplex PCR. The sample shows a few hundred thousand clones, over 10% of them seen only once. For these receptors, no antigen is known. Sequencing used naive CD4+ T cells from blood. These receptors were collected from a woman aged 18-30 years with type 1 diabetes.

The table lists this clone with a few counts. The rearrangement links TRBV19 to TRBJ2-2; weak D call: TRBD2 (5 bases). This CDR3 is 14 amino acids long. Germline V CDR1 and CDR2: LNHDA, SQIVND (reference sequence). Trimming cost V 8 bases and J 5 bases, with 15 bases left between them. The CDR3 region is CASLSTPGTGELFF. DNA of the CDR3: TGTGCCAGTCTTTCTACACCGGGGACCGGGGAGCTGTTTTTT.

The J gene is TRBJ2-1, the V gene TRBV2, with D possibly matching TRBD2 (5 bases). Trimming took off 5 bases at V and 10 bases at J, with 9 bases between the two ends. The CDR3 totals 11 residues. The germline V gene has CDR1 SNHLY and CDR2 FYNNEI. The CDR3 DNA reads TGTGCCAGCAGTAGGACGGGAGAGCAGTTCTTC. It yields the protein CASSRTGEQFF.

The chain is built from TRBV4-1 and TRBJ2-5; D unclear. Germline CDR1 reads MGHRA; CDR2 reads YSYEKL. The CDR3 totals 14 residues. With 1 base removed from V and 8 bases from J, the gap between germline ends came to 14 bases. CDR3 in amino acids: CASSQVGSGDTQYF. DNA for the CDR3: TGCGCCAGCAGCCAAGTTGGTTCTGGAGATACCCAGTACTTC.

The table lists this clone with a few counts. The genes are TRBV29-1 and TRBJ2-5; 7 bases align to TRBD2. V was pared by 5 bases and J by 5 bases, with 11 bases of the junction left unmatched. CDR3 size: 14 residues. Germline V CDR1 and CDR2: SQVTM, ANQGSEA. In nucleotides, the CDR3 is TGCAGCGTTAGACTAAGACTAGCTGTGGAGACCCAGTACTTC. Translating it yields CSVRLRLAVETQYF.

The chain combines TRBV19 with TRBJ2-1; 8 bases line up with TRBD2. Germline V gene sequence: CDR1 LNHDA, CDR2 SQIVND (reference sequence). The ends lost 6 bases at V and 7 bases at J; junction bases unmatched: 11. CDR3 length equals 15 residues. This CDR3 reads CASSLWAGGTNEQFF. DNA of the CDR3: TGTGCCAGTAGCCTCTGGGCGGGAGGAACGAATGAGCAGTTCTTC.

In regard to this clone: Additional DNA sequences in this sample encode the identical CDR3. The chain recombines TRBV6-5 with TRBJ1-3; no firm D call. Germline CDR1 reads MNHEY; CDR2 reads SVGAGI. Trimming removed 8 bases at V and 0 bases at J, with 11 bases between. The CDR3 is made up of 14 amino acids. CDR3 nucleotides: TGTGCCAGCCGGGGATTAAGCTCTGGAAACACCATATATTTT. Translating gives CASRGLSSGNTIYF.

The chain couples TRBV5-8 to TRBJ1-5; D possibly corresponds to TRBD1 (6 bases). This CDR3 spans 11 amino acids. V gave up 4 bases and J gave up 15 bases, with 14 bases separating them. Per the germline V gene, CDR1 is SGHTS and CDR2 is YDEGEE. DNA for the CDR3: TGTGCCAGCAGCGGGAGGGGGGCGCCGCATTTT. Amino acids: CASSGRGAPHF. The full variable domain, in which reference TRBV5-8 and TRBJ1-5 provide the parts outside the CDR3, is EAGVTQSPTHLIKTRGQQATLRCSPISGHTSVYWYQQALGLGLQFLLWYDEGEERNRGNFPPRFSGRQFPNYSSELNVNALELEDSALYLCASSGRGAPHFGDGTRLSIL.

This clone occurred a few times. The chain recombines TRBV27 with TRBJ1-1; D remains ambiguous. The length of the CDR3 is 14 residues. The V gene's germline CDR1 is MNHEY and CDR2 SMNVEV (reference sequence). V was shortened by 5 bases and J by 0 bases, with 10 bases between the two germline ends. The CDR3 DNA reads TGTGCCAGCAGTCTCCGGTCTCTGAACACTGAAGCTTTCTTT. Its translation: CASSLRSLNTEAFF.

V is TRBV6-5 and J is TRBJ1-6; D is possibly TRBD1 (5 bases). The CDR3 has 13 amino acids. Per the germline V gene, CDR1 is MNHEY and CDR2 is SVGAGI. V dropped 2 bases and J dropped 15 bases, with 14 bases sitting between them. Written as DNA, the CDR3 is TGTGCCAGCAGTTACGACGGGGGAGGACGCCTCCACTTT. This codes for CASSYDGGGRLHF.

V and J are TRBV7-2 and TRBJ2-7, with 7 bases matching TRBD1. Germline V gene data show CDR1 as SGHTA and CDR2 as FQGNSA. With V trimmed by 2 bases and J by 6 bases, 7 bases remained unmatched. This CDR3 comprises 14 residues. CDR3 amino acids: CASSLMGQLFEQYF. The CDR3 bases are TGTGCCAGCAGCTTAATGGGACAGCTTTTCGAGCAGTACTTC.

V and J are TRBV29-1 and TRBJ2-7; 10 nucleotides line up with TRBD1. The CDR3 has 16 amino acids. With V trimmed by 4 bases and J by 1 base, 10 bases remained unmatched. CDR1 is SQVTM and CDR2 is ANQGSEA in the germline V gene. CDR3 nucleotides: TGCAGCGTTGCCCACCCGGGACAGGGGACTTCCTACGAGCAGTACTTC. It codes for CSVAHPGQGTSYEQYF.

This clone has a handful of counts. The V call is TRBV28, the J call TRBJ2-7; maybe TRBD1 (5 bases). The CDR3 is 15 amino acids. The V gene's germline CDR1 is MDHEN and CDR2 SYDVKM. With 2 bases removed from V and 0 bases from J, the gap between germline ends came to 11 bases. Written as DNA, the CDR3 is TGTGCCAGCAGTTTAGATCTGGGGCGCTCCTACGAGCAGTACTTC. Protein: CASSLDLGRSYEQYF.

This sequence joins TRBV5-6 and TRBJ2-1, with 13 nucleotides matching TRBD2. The CDR3 runs to 18 residues. The V gene's germline CDR1 is SGHDT and CDR2 YYEEEE. With V trimmed by 1 base and J by 1 base, 5 bases remained unmatched. CDR3 protein: CASSLLGTSGISYNEQFF. DNA of the CDR3: TGTGCCAGCAGCTTGTTGGGGACTAGCGGGATTTCCTACAATGAGCAGTTCTTC.

Remarks on this clone: Other DNA variants within this sample encode the same CDR3. The chain is built from TRBV9 and TRBJ2-3; 9 bases map to TRBD1. J gave up 6 bases and V 1 base, and 6 bases lay outside the gene matches. CDR3 size: 15 residues. Germline lookup yields CDR1 SGDLS and CDR2 YYNGEE. The CDR3 loop is CASSVRQGGTDTQYF. CDR3 sequence (DNA): TGTGCCAGCAGCGTACGACAGGGGGGGACCGATACGCAGTATTTT.

This clone was detected a few times. This chain connects TRBV7-9 to TRBJ1-1; a possible D gene is TRBD1 (6 bases). Germline V gives CDR1 SEHNR, CDR2 FQNEAQ (reference sequence). Trimming cost V 5 bases and J 4 bases, with 23 bases left between them. The CDR3 is made up of 17 amino acids. The CDR3 is CASSGGGAGFSLTEAFF. In nucleotides, the CDR3 is TGTGCCAGCAGCGGGGGGGGCGCAGGTTTCTCCCTCACTGAAGCTTTCTTT.

This clone was counted only a few times. The rearrangement uses TRBV30 and TRBJ2-1, with TRBD1 identical over 11 bases. Losses at the gene ends were 5 bases for V and 8 bases for J; bases not matched to a gene: 5. The CDR3 length is 13 residues. Per germline, CDR1 GTSNPN and CDR2 SVGIG (reference sequence). The CDR3 sequence is CAWGQGAGDEQFF. Here the CDR3 DNA reads TGTGCCTGGGGACAGGGGGCTGGGGATGAGCAGTTCTTC.

The chain employs TRBV28 and TRBJ1-1; D not resolved. Germline CDR1 and CDR2: MDHEN and SYDVKM. CDR3 length equals 12 residues. The ends were cut back, 6 bases at V and 0 bases at J, with 5 bases in the middle. DNA of the CDR3: TGTGCCAGCAGGTCTCTGAACACTGAAGCTTTCTTT. This codes for CASRSLNTEAFF.

This chain links TRBV10-3 with TRBJ2-3; tentatively, D is TRBD1 (7 bases). The CDR3 length is 14 residues. V lost 4 bases, J lost 4 bases, and 12 bases lay in between. Germline CDR1 and CDR2: ENHRY and SYGVKD. Written as DNA, the CDR3 is TGTGCCATCAGTGGGAGGGACAGCTCAGATACGCAGTATTTT. The encoded protein is CAISGRDSSDTQYF.

This clone has more than one count but fewer than ten. The chain is built from TRBV11-1 and TRBJ2-7, with D maybe TRBD2 (6 bases). V was clipped by 5 bases and J by 4 bases, with 18 bases between them. There are 15 residues in the CDR3. Germline lookup yields CDR1 SGHAT and CDR2 FQDESV (reference sequence). The chain's CDR3 is CASSGDLGGNYEQYF. For the CDR3, the DNA is TGTGCCAGCAGCGGCGATTTGGGGGGAAATTACGAGCAGTACTTC.

In this sample, this clone turned up a few times. This chain links TRBV4-3 with TRBJ1-5; D possibly corresponds to TRBD1 (6 bases). V lost 0 bases to trimming and J lost 4 bases, with 7 bases between them. The germline CDR1 and CDR2 sequences are LGHNA and YSLEER. The CDR3 is made up of 14 amino acids. The CDR3 protein is CASSQETGNQPQHF. The CDR3 region has the DNA TGCGCCAGCAGCCAAGAAACAGGGAATCAGCCCCAGCATTTT.